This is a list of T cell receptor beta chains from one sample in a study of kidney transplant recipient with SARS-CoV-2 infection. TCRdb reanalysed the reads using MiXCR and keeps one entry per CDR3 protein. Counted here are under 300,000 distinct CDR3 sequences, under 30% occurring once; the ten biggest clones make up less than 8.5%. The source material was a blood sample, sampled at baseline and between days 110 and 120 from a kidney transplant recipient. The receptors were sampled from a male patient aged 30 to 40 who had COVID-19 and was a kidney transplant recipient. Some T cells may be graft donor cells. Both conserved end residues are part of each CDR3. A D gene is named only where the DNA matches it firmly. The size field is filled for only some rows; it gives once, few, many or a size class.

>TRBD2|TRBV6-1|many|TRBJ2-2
CASSGLADTGELFF
TGTGCCAGCAGTGGGCTAGCGGACACCGGGGAGCTGTTTTTT
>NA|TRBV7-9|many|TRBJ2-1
CASSLEDPRFF
TGTGCCAGCAGCTTAGAGGACCCTCGGTTCTTC
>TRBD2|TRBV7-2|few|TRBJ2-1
CASSLEASGGSYNEQFF
TGTGCCAGCAGCTTAGAGGCTAGCGGGGGATCCTACAATGAGCAGTTCTTC
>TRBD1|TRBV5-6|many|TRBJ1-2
CASSLRDRGYNYGYTF
TGTGCCAGCAGCTTGCGGGACAGGGGGTATAACTATGGCTACACCTTC
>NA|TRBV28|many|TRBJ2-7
CASSFALRGYEQYF
TGTGCCAGCAGTTTTGCTCTTCGTGGTTACGAGCAGTACTTC
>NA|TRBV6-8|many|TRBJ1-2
CASSILLRSRKTYGYTF
TGTGCCAGCAGTATCCTTTTACGCTCTAGAAAGACCTATGGCTACACCTTC
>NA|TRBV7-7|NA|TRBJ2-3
CASSLARGLTDTQYF
TGTGCCAGCAGCTTAGCCAGGGGCCTCACAGATACGCAGTATTTT
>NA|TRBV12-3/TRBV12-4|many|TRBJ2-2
CASSLAAGELFF
TGTGCCAGCAGTTTGGCGGCCGGGGAGCTGTTTTTT
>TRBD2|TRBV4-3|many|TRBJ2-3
CASSQDLAGGPDTQYF
TGCGCCAGCAGCCAAGATCTAGCGGGAGGGCCAGATACGCAGTATTTT
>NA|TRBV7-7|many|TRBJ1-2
CASSYKAKCRKTYGYTF
TGTGCCAGCAGCTATAAGGCTAAGTGCCGAAAGACCTATGGCTACACCTTC
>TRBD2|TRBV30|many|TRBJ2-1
CAWSVSSGNEQFF
TGTGCCTGGAGTGTATCTAGCGGCAATGAGCAGTTCTTC
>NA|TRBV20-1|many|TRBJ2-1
CSAAGGSEQFF
TGCAGTGCTGCCGGAGGGAGTGAGCAGTTCTTC
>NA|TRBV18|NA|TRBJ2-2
CTSSPRRAPGELFF
TGTACCAGCTCACCAAGGCGGGCCCCCGGGGAGCTGTTTTTT
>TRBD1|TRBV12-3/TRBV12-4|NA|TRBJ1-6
CASSPAGTGGLSSPLHF
TGTGCCAGCAGTCCCGCTGGGACAGGGGGATTAAGTTCACCCCTCCACTTT
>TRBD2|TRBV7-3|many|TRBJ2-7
CASSLNRGLDYEQYF
TGTGCCAGCAGCTTAAATCGAGGACTAGACTACGAGCAGTACTTC
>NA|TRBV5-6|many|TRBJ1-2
CASLDSNSRKTYGYTF
TGTGCCAGCTTGGACAGCAATAGTCGAAAGACCTATGGCTACACCTTC
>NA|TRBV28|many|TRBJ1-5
CASSVRLSQPQHF
TGTGCCAGCAGTGTCCGACTCAGTCAGCCCCAGCATTTT
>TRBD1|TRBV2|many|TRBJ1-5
CASSGGQGQPQHF
TGTGCCAGCAGTGGGGGACAGGGTCAGCCCCAGCATTTT
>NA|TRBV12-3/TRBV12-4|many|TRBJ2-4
CASSPLNQLNF
TGTGCCAGCAGTCCCCTAAACCAACTTAACTTC
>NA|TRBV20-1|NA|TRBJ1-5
CSAADRPSNQPQHF
TGCAGTGCTGCCGACAGGCCGTCAAATCAGCCCCAGCATTTT
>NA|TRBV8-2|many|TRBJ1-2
CGSAGIDSRKTYGYTF
TGTGGCAGTGCTGGAATTGATAGCCGAAAGACCTATGGCTACACCTTC
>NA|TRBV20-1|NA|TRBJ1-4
CSALPGLEKLFF
TGCAGTGCCTTGCCGGGCCTCGAAAAACTGTTTTTT
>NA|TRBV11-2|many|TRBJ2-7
CASSSPPSYEQYF
TGTGCCAGCAGCTCGCCCCCCTCCTACGAGCAGTACTTC
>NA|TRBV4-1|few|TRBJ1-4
CASSQDSGAMGNEKLFF
TGCGCCAGCAGCCAAGATTCAGGGGCTATGGGGAATGAAAAACTGTTTTTT
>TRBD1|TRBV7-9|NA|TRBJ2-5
CASRGRVGTGPQETQYF
TGTGCCAGCAGAGGCCGGGTCGGGACAGGGCCCCAAGAGACCCAGTACTTC
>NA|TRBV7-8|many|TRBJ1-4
CASSLRGLRGNEKLFF
TGTGCCAGCAGCTTACGGGGACTTAGGGGTAATGAAAAACTGTTTTTT